The 28 T cell receptor beta chains presented below share a single source sample, sequenced in a study of T cell responses to AZD1222 COVID-19 vaccine. Profiling relied on immunoSEQ multiplex PCR, and the TCRdb table lists in-frame clones only, not all of them. The sample shows approximately 64,000 clones, 84% of them seen only once. The starting material was peripheral blood, obtained on day 0 of AZD1222 vaccination. Source of these receptors: an adult in good health.

V usage is TRBV9 and J usage is TRBJ1-5; D perhaps matches TRBD1 (6 bases). The CDR3 loop spans 15 amino acids. The V and J ends lost 0 bases and 6 bases respectively, with 13 bases between them. The germline V gene has CDR1 SGDLS and CDR2 YYNGEE. The CDR3 here is CASSVDLGAGQPQHF. For the CDR3, the DNA is TGTGCCAGCAGCGTAGATTTGGGGGCGGGTCAGCCCCAGCATTTT.

V and J are TRBV6-5 and TRBJ2-7; 8 bases fit TRBD1. The junction had 10 bases not matched to a gene; V was cut back by 8 bases and J by 1 base. Germline loops: CDR1 MNHEY, CDR2 SVGAGI. This CDR3 has 15 amino acids. The CDR3 protein is CASFARTGMSYEQYF. As DNA, the CDR3 is TGTGCCAGCTTTGCCAGGACAGGGATGTCCTACGAGCAGTACTTC.

This rearrangement joins TRBV7-9 to TRBJ1-4; 7 bases line up with TRBD1. CDR3 length: 14 amino acids. J was trimmed by 13 bases and V by 1 base; bases with no gene match: 9. CDR1 is SEHNR, CDR2 FQNEAQ, per germline (reference sequence). CDR3 bases: TGTGCCAGCAGCTTAGAGGGCTTGGGGGACAGACTGTTTTTT. Protein product: CASSLEGLGDRLFF.

This clone was observed a few times. The V and J genes are TRBV5-1 and TRBJ2-7; the match to TRBD1 covers 9 bases. Germline loops: CDR1 SGHRS, CDR2 YFSETQ. V was clipped by 5 bases and J by 3 bases; unmatched bases: 6. The CDR3 consists of 14 residues. The CDR3 loop reads CASRLTDRGYEQYF. The CDR3 DNA reads as TGCGCCAGCAGACTAACGGACAGGGGCTACGAGCAGTACTTC.

V usage is TRBV29-1 and J usage is TRBJ2-3; the D gene is possibly TRBD1 (7 bases). Germline values: CDR1 SQVTM, CDR2 ANQGSEA. The germline V and J ends were trimmed by 7 bases and 8 bases, with 13 bases remaining between them. The CDR3 loop spans 11 amino acids. The CDR3 DNA follows: TGCAGCGGACGCCAGGGGGGTACGCAGTATTTT. It yields the protein CSGRQGGTQYF.

The CDR3 protein is CASSPRQGWSEAFF. For the CDR3, the DNA is TGTGCCAGCAGTCCTCGACAGGGGTGGTCTGAAGCTTTCTTT. The chain recombines TRBV28 with TRBJ1-1; 8 bases map to TRBD1. This CDR3 is built from 14 residues. With 5 bases clipped from V and 6 bases from J, the junction kept 8 bases outside the gene matches. Germline V gene data show CDR1 as MDHEN and CDR2 as SYDVKM. Complete variable domain (other parts from reference TRBV28 and TRBJ1-1): DVKVTQSSRYLVKRTGEKVFLECVQDMDHENMFWYRQDPGLGLRLIYFSYDVKMKEKGDIPEGYSVSREKKERFSLILESASTNQTSMYLCASSPRQGWSEAFFGQGTRLTVV.

The rearrangement links TRBV7-2 to TRBJ2-7; D unresolved. Per germline, CDR1 SGHTA and CDR2 FQGNSA. The CDR3 length is 14 residues. Trimming cost V 1 base and J 1 base, with 8 bases left between them. The CDR3 nucleotides are TGTGCCAGCAGCTTAGTGGGTGATTCCTACGAGCAGTACTTC. Protein sequence: CASSLVGDSYEQYF.

The V gene is TRBV18, the J gene TRBJ1-5, with no clear D. The germline CDR1 and CDR2 sequences are KGHSH and LQKENI. V lost 5 bases, J lost 0 bases, and 11 bases lay in between. This CDR3 spans 15 amino acids. Here the CDR3 reads CASSGGLNSNQPQHF. CDR3 nucleotides: TGTGCCAGCTCAGGAGGCTTAAATAGCAATCAGCCCCAGCATTTT.

The chain is built from TRBV7-2 and TRBJ2-3; D is possibly TRBD2 (6 bases). V dropped 4 bases and J dropped 2 bases, with 10 bases sitting between them. Germline values: CDR1 SGHTA, CDR2 FQGNSA. The CDR3 loop spans 14 amino acids. This CDR3 is CASSYSGYTDTQYF. The CDR3, as DNA: TGTGCCAGCAGCTATAGCGGATACACAGATACGCAGTATTTT. Full variable domain (rest looked up from reference TRBV7-2 and TRBJ2-3): GAGVSQSPSNKVTEKGKDVELRCDPISGHTALYWYRQSLGQGLEFLIYFQGNSAPDKSGLPSDRFSAERTGGSVSTLTIQRTQQEDSAVYLCASSYSGYTDTQYFGPGTRLTVL.

The rearrangement uses TRBV3-1 (or the pseudogene TRBV3-2) and TRBJ1-3; D not certain. Trimming removed 4 bases at V and 0 bases at J, with 10 bases between. The CDR3 contains 15 residues. The V gene's germline CDR1 is LGHDT and CDR2 YNNKEL (reference sequence). CDR3 sequence: CASSPLSTSGNTIYF. The CDR3 region has the DNA TGTGCCAGCAGCCCTTTGTCGACCTCTGGAAACACCATATATTTT.

For the CDR3, the DNA is TGCGCCAGCAGCCTGCAGGGATTTAATGAAAAACTGTTTTTT. As protein: CASSLQGFNEKLFF. V is TRBV4-1 and J is TRBJ1-4, with a weak D call TRBD1 (5 bases). Germline V lookup: CDR1 MGHRA, CDR2 YSYEKL. Deletions cut 4 bases from V and 4 bases from J, with 10 bases between. This CDR3 comprises 14 residues.

The chain carries TRBV6-2 or TRBV6-3 and TRBJ1-6, with TRBD1 identical over 10 bases. V dropped 6 bases and J dropped 8; count of bases not matched to a gene: 13. The CDR3 is made up of 17 amino acids. Germline lookup yields CDR1 MNHEY and CDR2 SVGEGT. CDR3 loop: CASRYTPGTGEDSPLHF. As DNA, the CDR3 is TGTGCCAGCAGATACACCCCCGGGACAGGGGAGGATTCACCCCTCCACTTT.

A note on this clone: Other DNA sequences in this specimen translate into the identical CDR3. This chain uses TRBV10-3 with TRBJ2-7; D is undetermined. The germline gives CDR1 ENHRY, CDR2 SYGVKD. The CDR3 consists of 14 residues. V was clipped by 0 bases and J by 3 bases, with 9 bases between them. The CDR3 DNA is TGTGCCATCAGTGAGTCGGTGGGCAGCTACGAGCAGTACTTC. This codes for CAISESVGSYEQYF.

The genes are TRBV11-2 and TRBJ2-2, with D tentatively TRBD1 or TRBD2 (5 bases each). V lost 1 base and J lost 5, with 14 bases in between. The CDR3 extends over 16 amino acids. CDR1 is SGHAT, CDR2 FQNNGV, per germline. Here the CDR3 DNA reads TGTGCCAGCAGCTTAGGTTGGGACGGCGTTACCGGGGAGCTGTTTTTT. Translation: CASSLGWDGVTGELFF.

The chain joins TRBV4-3 to TRBJ1-1; 8 bases line up with TRBD1. The CDR3 length is 15 residues. Germline V gene lookup returns CDR1 LGHNA and CDR2 YSLEER. V shed 3 bases and J 5 bases; nucleotides not matched to a gene: 8. The CDR3 protein is CASSQTITGGTEAFF. The CDR3 bases are TGCGCCAGCAGCCAGACTATTACAGGGGGGACTGAAGCTTTCTTT.

The chain joins TRBV4-3 to TRBJ2-2; no clear D gene. This CDR3 spans 14 amino acids. CDR1 and CDR2 from the germline V gene are LGHNA and YSLEER. Trimming pared 1 base from V and 5 bases from J, leaving 8 bases between. CDR3 sequence reads: CASSQGPLTGELFF. The CDR3 nucleotides are TGCGCCAGCAGCCAAGGGCCACTAACCGGGGAGCTGTTTTTT.

The chain carries TRBV29-1 and TRBJ2-1; 8 bases line up with TRBD2. The germline V gene has CDR1 SQVTM and CDR2 ANQGSEA. CDR3 length equals 14 residues. After removal of 7 bases from V and 10 bases from J, the junction contained 15 bases not matched to a gene. CDR3 nucleotides: TGCAGCGCTACACACTCCACTAGCGGAGACGAGCAGTTCTTC. Translation gives CSATHSTSGDEQFF.

The chain couples TRBV3-1 (or the pseudogene TRBV3-2) to TRBJ1-5; 8 nucleotides line up with TRBD1. Germline CDR1 is LGHDT and CDR2 is YNNKEL (reference sequence). Germline trimming cut 4 bases from V and 6 bases from J; bases unmatched to any gene: 8. There are 15 residues in the CDR3. CDR3: CASSLGQGGFQPQHF. The CDR3 nucleotides are TGTGCCAGCAGCCTAGGACAGGGTGGGTTTCAGCCCCAGCATTTT.

This chain uses TRBV7-9 with TRBJ2-7; weak D call: TRBD1 (6 bases). Trimming removed 8 bases from V and 2 bases from J, with 13 bases in between. Germline V gene lookup returns CDR1 SEHNR and CDR2 FQNEAQ (reference sequence). The CDR3 extends over 13 amino acids. The CDR3 spells CASRDTLTYEQYF. The DNA of the CDR3 is TGTGCCAGCCGGGACACGCTAACCTACGAGCAGTACTTC.

The chain couples TRBV12-3 or TRBV12-4 to TRBJ1-2, with TRBD1 as a possible D gene (5 bases). The ends were cut back, 5 bases at V and 1 base at J, with 8 bases in the middle. This CDR3 is 13 amino acids long. The CDR3 reads CASSPDNNYGYTF. For the CDR3, the DNA is TGTGCCAGCAGTCCGGACAATAACTATGGCTACACCTTC.

The sample holds one count of this clone. As DNA, the CDR3 is TGTGCCAGCAGGGGGGGAGGGTACATGAACACTGAAGCTTTCTTT. Translating it yields CASRGGGYMNTEAFF. The chain combines TRBV28 with TRBJ1-1, with D maybe TRBD1 (5 bases). This CDR3 is 15 amino acids long. Trimming cost V 6 bases and J 0 bases, with 14 bases left between them. Germline CDR1 is MDHEN and CDR2 is SYDVKM.

This rearrangement joins TRBV18 to TRBJ2-2; D gene ambiguous. V lost 3 bases and J 2 bases, leaving 10 bases between the germline ends. Germline-derived CDR1 and CDR2 are KGHSH and LQKENI. The CDR3 runs 15 residues. The CDR3: CASSPAQINTGELFF. The CDR3 DNA is TGTGCCAGCTCACCGGCGCAGATTAACACCGGGGAGCTGTTTTTT.

V is TRBV28 and J is TRBJ1-2; maybe TRBD1 (5 bases). Trimming pared 5 bases from V and 4 bases from J, leaving 20 bases between. The CDR3 is 16 residues long. Germline CDR1 reads MDHEN; CDR2 reads SYDVKM. DNA of the CDR3: TGTGCCAGCAGTAAAGCGGGGGTCGTGAGTAGCTATGGCTACACCTTC. This translates into CASSKAGVVSSYGYTF.

This chain connects TRBV29-1 to TRBJ1-1; D is possibly TRBD1 (5 bases). CDR1 and CDR2 (germline): SQVTM, ANQGSEA. The ends were cut back, 3 bases at V and 1 base at J, with 12 bases in the middle. CDR3 length equals 14 residues. The CDR3 here is CSVDRDPGNTEAFF. CDR3 sequence (DNA): TGCAGCGTTGATCGGGACCCTGGGAACACTGAAGCTTTCTTT.

The gene calls are TRBV28 and TRBJ2-1; TRBD1 might be the D (6 bases). Germline assignment: CDR1 MDHEN and CDR2 SYDVKM. The length of the CDR3 is 15 residues. V dropped 3 bases and J dropped 2 bases, with 11 bases sitting between them. Here the CDR3 reads CASSFRGSPYNEQFF. DNA for the CDR3: TGTGCCAGCAGTTTCAGGGGTTCTCCCTACAATGAGCAGTTCTTC. The variable domain in full, completed from reference TRBV28 and TRBJ2-1, reads DVKVTQSSRYLVKRTGEKVFLECVQDMDHENMFWYRQDPGLGLRLIYFSYDVKMKEKGDIPEGYSVSREKKERFSLILESASTNQTSMYLCASSFRGSPYNEQFFGPGTRLTVL.

The chain combines TRBV24-1 with TRBJ2-3; TRBD2 agrees at 12 bases. V lost 1 base, J lost 3 bases, and 4 bases stayed unmatched. The V gene's germline CDR1 is KGHDR and CDR2 SFDVKD. This CDR3 comprises 17 residues. This CDR3 is CATSDFLAGGLTDTQYF. CDR3 DNA: TGTGCCACCAGTGATTTCCTAGCGGGGGGGCTTACAGATACGCAGTATTTT.

The chain recombines TRBV28 with TRBJ1-1; D gene ambiguous. This CDR3 has 13 amino acids. The V and J ends lost 7 bases and 6 bases respectively, with 15 bases between them. CDR1 and CDR2 from the germline V gene are MDHEN and SYDVKM. This chain's CDR3 is CASKSGGVPEAFF. CDR3 bases: TGTGCCAGCAAGTCGGGCGGGGTGCCTGAAGCTTTCTTT.

V is TRBV20-1 and J is TRBJ1-2, with 8 bases lining up with TRBD1. This CDR3 is 14 amino acids long. V lost 3 bases to trimming and J lost 4 bases; unmatched junction nucleotides: 7. Germline V gene sequence: CDR1 DFQATT, CDR2 SNEGSKA (reference sequence). The CDR3: CSASITGQGYGYTF. CDR3 coding DNA: TGCAGTGCTAGTATTACCGGACAGGGCTATGGCTACACCTTC.